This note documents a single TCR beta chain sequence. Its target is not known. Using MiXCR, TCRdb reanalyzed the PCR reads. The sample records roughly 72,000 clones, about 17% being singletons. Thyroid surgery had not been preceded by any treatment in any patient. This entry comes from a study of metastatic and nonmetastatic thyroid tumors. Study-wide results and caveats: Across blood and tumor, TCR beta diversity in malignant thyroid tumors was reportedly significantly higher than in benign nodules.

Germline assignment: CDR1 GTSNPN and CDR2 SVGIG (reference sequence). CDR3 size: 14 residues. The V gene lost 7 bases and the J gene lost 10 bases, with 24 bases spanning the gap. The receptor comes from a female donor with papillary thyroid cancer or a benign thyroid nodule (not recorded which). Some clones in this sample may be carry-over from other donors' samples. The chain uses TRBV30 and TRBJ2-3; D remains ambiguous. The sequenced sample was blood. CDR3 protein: CAFSRGRSQLAQYF. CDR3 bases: TGTGCCTTCTCACGAGGACGGAGCCAGTTAGCGCAGTATTTT.